The clone carrying this T cell receptor (beta chain) has at least ten counts. Its matching antigen is unknown. This entry belongs to a study of T cells in Graves' hyperthyroidism and ophthalmopathy. Overall study: Blood from the periphery was taken at initial diagnosis, before any treatment.

Overall study findings and caveats: In blood, most of the thyroid clonotypes expanded above 0.001 were also present.

The germline V and J ends were trimmed by 4 bases and 5 bases, with 7 bases remaining between them. The CDR3 has 11 residues. Looked up from germline, CDR1 is DFQATT and CDR2 is SNEGSKA (reference sequence). Hyperthyroidism, newly diagnosed and lasting under 2 months, affected patients aged 18 to 65. The study excluded patients with uncontrolled infection, other autoimmune disease, pregnancy or lactation. RNA transcripts served as the template for amplifying TCR beta CDR3 regions. An initial round of RT-PCR targeting the TCR CDR3 relied on the HTBI primer set. TCRdb processed the multiplex PCR reads anew with MiXCR; each CDR3 protein has one entry. The repertoire includes approximately 700,000 distinct CDR3 sequences, around 17% of them detected once, and around 8% sits in the top ten.

The receptor comes from a man aged 18 to 30 with Graves' hyperthyroidism. The sequenced sample consisted of blood. This chain links TRBV20-1 with TRBJ2-3; D unresolved. The CDR3 region is CSANPVDTQYF. The CDR3 region has the DNA TGCAGTGCTAACCCCGTAGATACGCAGTATTTT.